The clone carrying this T cell receptor beta chain was observed many times. Its antigen is as yet unknown. This sample was included in a study of T cells in Graves' hyperthyroidism and ophthalmopathy. Amplification targeted TCR beta CDR3 regions from RNA transcripts. When the TCR CDR3 underwent first-round RT-PCR, the HTBI primer set was used. TCRdb processed the multiplex PCR reads anew with MiXCR; each CDR3 protein has one entry. The table lists hundreds of thousands of distinct CDR3 sequences, roughly 14% of them singletons. V was shortened by 4 bases and J by 10 bases, with 8 bases between the two germline ends. CDR3 length: 10 residues. CDR1 and CDR2 from the germline V gene are SGHAT and FQNNGV. Diagnostic assessment was based on clinical symptoms, serum thyroxine and TRAb, thyroid ultrasound and orbital computed tomography. Whole-study findings and limits: From stable hyperthyroidism, ophthalmopathy was set apart by a 13 V-J model.

Sample: blood. This chain uses TRBV11-2 with TRBJ2-7, with a possible D match to TRBD1 (6 bases). The clonotype comes from a woman younger than 35 with Graves' hyperthyroidism. The CDR3 loop is CASSSGEQYF. CDR3 DNA: TGTGCCAGCAGCTCAGGGGAACAGTACTTC.